Below, 14 T cell receptor beta chains from the same sample are listed, as sequenced in a study of identical twins. TCRdb used MiXCR to reprocess the 5' RACE reads, holding one entry per CDR3 protein. This table has under 500,000 distinct CDR3 sequences, roughly an eighth appearing once. This same sample was also part of a study on yellow fever vaccine responses in identical twins.

The source material was CD4+ T cells sorted from blood. Receptors were obtained from a woman between 18 and 29 years old in good health.

This clonotype was counted at least ten times. The chain has TRBV29-1 and TRBJ1-1; maybe TRBD1 (6 bases). V lost 4 bases to trimming and J lost 3 bases, with 21 bases between them. CDR1 and CDR2 (germline): SQVTM, ANQGSEA. The CDR3 length is 16 residues. The CDR3: CSVVPSGQPVDTEAFF. CDR3 nucleotide sequence: TGCAGCGTTGTCCCCTCCGGACAGCCGGTAGACACTGAAGCTTTCTTT.

This CDR3 is CASSYRTGMNEKLFF. The CDR3 DNA reads as TGTGCCAGCAGCTACCGGACAGGGATGAATGAAAAACTGTTTTTT. V is TRBV7-2 and J is TRBJ1-4, with 8 bases fitting TRBD1. V lost 4 bases to trimming and J lost 5 bases; unmatched junction nucleotides: 6. This CDR3 comprises 15 residues. Germline V gene lookup returns CDR1 SGHTA and CDR2 FQGNSA.

J is TRBJ2-7 and V is TRBV7-3; D ambiguous. The ends were cut back, 2 bases at V and 5 bases at J, with 10 bases in the middle. The germline CDR1 and CDR2 sequences are SGHTA and FQGTGA. The CDR3 runs 13 residues. CDR3 region: CASSLLGTDEQYF. The DNA for the CDR3 is TGTGCCAGCAGCTTATTGGGAACAGACGAGCAGTACTTC.

V gene TRBV18 combines with J gene TRBJ2-5, with 8 bases that match TRBD2. This CDR3 has 16 residues. J gave up 4 bases and V 3 bases, and 10 bases lay outside the gene matches. The germline CDR1 and CDR2 sequences are KGHSH and LQKENI. CDR3 sequence (DNA): TGTGCCAGCTCACCCCAAGGCGGGGGGCTTCCAGAGACCCAGTACTTC. It yields the protein CASSPQGGGLPETQYF.

The chain employs TRBV29-1 and TRBJ2-5; D is unresolved. CDR1 and CDR2 (germline): SQVTM, ANQGSEA. The CDR3 is 18 residues long. The V end lost 4 bases, the J end lost 2 bases, and 26 bases lay between the germline ends. The CDR3 region has the DNA TGCAGCGTTGGGTTCCCTAAATCCTTCCGCCAGTCTCAAGAGACCCAGTACTTC. Amino acid sequence: CSVGFPKSFRQSQETQYF.

The chain joins TRBV20-1 to TRBJ2-1, with D unclear. V lost 5 bases to trimming and J lost 5 bases, with 10 bases between them. Germline V gene data show CDR1 as DFQATT and CDR2 as SNEGSKA (reference sequence). The CDR3 has 12 amino acids. The CDR3 DNA reads as TGCAGTGCTCACCGGACCAACAATGAGCAGTTCTTC. Protein: CSAHRTNNEQFF.

The chain links TRBV20-1 to TRBJ1-6; TRBD1 might be the D (5 bases). With 4 bases removed from V and 7 bases from J, the gap between germline ends came to 11 bases. CDR3 length: 13 amino acids. Germline-derived CDR1 and CDR2 are DFQATT and SNEGSKA (reference sequence). The CDR3 nucleotides are TGCAGTGCTACCGGGACGGAAAATTCACCCCTCCACTTT. This codes for CSATGTENSPLHF.

In its sample, this clonotype was seen many times. The chain carries TRBV12-3 or TRBV12-4 and TRBJ1-6; possibly TRBD1 for D (5 bases). Deletions cut 6 bases from V and 0 bases from J, with 12 bases between. The CDR3 has 16 residues. The CDR3 region is CASRSRDSSYNSPLHF. DNA of the CDR3: TGTGCCAGCAGGAGCAGGGATAGCTCCTATAATTCACCCCTCCACTTT.

In this sample, this clonotype turned up a few times. The chain is built from TRBV20-1 and TRBJ2-1, with D possibly matching TRBD1 (5 bases). Trimming took 1 base from V and 1 from J, leaving 14 bases between them. The CDR3 extends over 16 amino acids. Germline CDR1 DFQATT, CDR2 SNEGSKA (reference sequence). Here the CDR3 reads CSARGAGIWSYNEQFF. In nucleotides, the CDR3 is TGCAGTGCTAGAGGTGCAGGGATATGGTCCTACAATGAGCAGTTCTTC.

The chain has TRBV27 and TRBJ2-7, with 9 bases that match TRBD1. The CDR3 has 18 amino acids. Germline CDR1 MNHEY, CDR2 SMNVEV (reference sequence). Germline trimming cut 0 bases from V and 3 bases from J; bases unmatched to any gene: 12. The CDR3 loop is CASSLSPGRTGGNYEQYF. The CDR3 DNA reads TGTGCCAGCAGTTTATCCCCAGGTCGTACAGGGGGCAACTACGAGCAGTACTTC.

This clonotype was seen a few times. The chain carries TRBV5-1 and TRBJ1-1; D ambiguous. Germline V gives CDR1 SGHRS, CDR2 YFSETQ. Trimming removed 1 base from V and 1 base from J, with 11 bases in between. The CDR3 length is 15 residues. The CDR3 coding sequence is TGCGCCAGCAGCTTGAACAGCGGTACGAACACTGAAGCTTTCTTT. The encoded protein is CASSLNSGTNTEAFF.

This clonotype was seen at least ten times. The J gene is TRBJ2-5, the V gene TRBV5-1; 7 bases map to TRBD1. There are 14 residues in the CDR3. Germline V CDR1 and CDR2: SGHRS, YFSETQ. Trimming at V came to 4 bases and at J to 1 base, leaving 4 bases not matched to a gene. The DNA for the CDR3 is TGCGCCAGCAGCCGGACAGGCCCCCAAGAGACCCAGTACTTC. Protein sequence: CASSRTGPQETQYF.

This clonotype was seen a handful of times. The rearrangement joins TRBV10-3 to TRBJ1-1, with D possibly matching TRBD1 (6 bases). Per the germline V gene, CDR1 is ENHRY and CDR2 is SYGVKD. V gave up 0 bases and J gave up 4 bases, with 15 bases separating them. The CDR3 has 16 amino acids. CDR3 amino acids: CAISESHVQGSTEAFF. In nucleotides, the CDR3 is TGTGCCATCAGTGAGTCGCATGTTCAGGGGAGCACTGAAGCTTTCTTT.

This clonotype was counted ten times or more. The chain carries TRBV5-5 and TRBJ2-4; TRBD1 matches at 10 bases. Germline V gene data show CDR1 as SGHKS and CDR2 as YYEKEE (reference sequence). The CDR3 has 14 residues. V lost 0 bases, J lost 13 bases, and 7 bases stayed unmatched. CDR3 nucleotide sequence: TGTGCCAGCAGCTTGGACCCGGACAGGGGGATACAGTACTTC. Amino acids: CASSLDPDRGIQYF.